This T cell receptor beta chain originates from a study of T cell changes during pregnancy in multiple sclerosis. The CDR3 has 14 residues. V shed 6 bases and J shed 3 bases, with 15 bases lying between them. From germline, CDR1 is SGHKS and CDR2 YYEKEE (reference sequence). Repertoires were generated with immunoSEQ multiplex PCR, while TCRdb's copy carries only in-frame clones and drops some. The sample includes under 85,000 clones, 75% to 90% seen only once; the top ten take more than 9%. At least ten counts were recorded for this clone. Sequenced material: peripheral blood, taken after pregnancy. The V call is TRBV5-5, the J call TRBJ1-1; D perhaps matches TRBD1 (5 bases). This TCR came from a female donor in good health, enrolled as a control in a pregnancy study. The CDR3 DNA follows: TGTGCCAGCACCCTACATAGGGGCGACACTGAAGCTTTCTTT. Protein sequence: CASTLHRGDTEAFF.